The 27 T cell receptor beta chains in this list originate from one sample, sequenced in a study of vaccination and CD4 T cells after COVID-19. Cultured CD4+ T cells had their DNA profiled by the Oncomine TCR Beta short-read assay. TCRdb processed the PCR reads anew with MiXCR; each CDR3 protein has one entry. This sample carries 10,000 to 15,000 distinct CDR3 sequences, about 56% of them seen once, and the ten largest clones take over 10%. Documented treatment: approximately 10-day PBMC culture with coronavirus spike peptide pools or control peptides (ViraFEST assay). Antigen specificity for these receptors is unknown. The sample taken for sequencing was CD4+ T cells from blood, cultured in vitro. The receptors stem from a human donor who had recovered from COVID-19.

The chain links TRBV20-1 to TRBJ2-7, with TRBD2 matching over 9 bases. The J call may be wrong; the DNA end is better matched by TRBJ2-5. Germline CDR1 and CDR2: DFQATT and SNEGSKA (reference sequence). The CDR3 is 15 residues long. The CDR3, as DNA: TGCAGTGCTAGAGATCAGCGGGGGGTAGCGGAGACCCAGTACTTC. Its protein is CSARDQRGVAETQYF.

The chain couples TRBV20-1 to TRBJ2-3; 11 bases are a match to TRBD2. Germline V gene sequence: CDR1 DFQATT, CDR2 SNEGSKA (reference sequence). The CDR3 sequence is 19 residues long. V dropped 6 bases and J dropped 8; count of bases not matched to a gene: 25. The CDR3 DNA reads TGCAGTGCAGACCCAGGAGGGGCTAGCGGGGGGATCCGTCAGGGTACGCAGTATTTT. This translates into CSADPGGASGGIRQGTQYF.

The CDR3, as DNA: TGTGCCAGCAGGGGACGGTCATCGGAGCAGTACTTC. Its protein product is CASRGRSSEQYF. V is TRBV27 and J is TRBJ2-7, with D possibly called TRBD1 or TRBD2 (5 bases each). This CDR3 region has 12 residues. V lost 6 bases and J lost 7, with 13 bases in between. CDR1 is MNHEY, CDR2 SMNVEV, per germline (reference sequence).

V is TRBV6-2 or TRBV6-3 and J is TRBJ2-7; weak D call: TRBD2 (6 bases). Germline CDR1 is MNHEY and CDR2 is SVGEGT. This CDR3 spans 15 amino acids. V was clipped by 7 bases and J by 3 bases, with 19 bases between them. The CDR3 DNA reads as TGTGCCAGCAACCCACCGGGCGGGAAGAGCTACGAGCAGTACTTC. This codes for CASNPPGGKSYEQYF.

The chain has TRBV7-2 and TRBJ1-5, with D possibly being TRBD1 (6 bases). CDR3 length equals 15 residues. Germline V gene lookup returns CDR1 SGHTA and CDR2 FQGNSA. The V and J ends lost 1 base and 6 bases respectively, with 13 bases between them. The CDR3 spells CASSLERGLVQPQHF. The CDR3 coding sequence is TGTGCCAGCAGCTTAGAGAGGGGGTTGGTTCAGCCCCAGCATTTT.

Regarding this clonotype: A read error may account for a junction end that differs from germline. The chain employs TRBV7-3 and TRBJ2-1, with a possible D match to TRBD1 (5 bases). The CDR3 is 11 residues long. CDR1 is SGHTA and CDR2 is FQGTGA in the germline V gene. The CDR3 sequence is CVSSSGQKQFF. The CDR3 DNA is TGTGTCAGCAGCTCCGGACAAAAGCAGTTCTTC.

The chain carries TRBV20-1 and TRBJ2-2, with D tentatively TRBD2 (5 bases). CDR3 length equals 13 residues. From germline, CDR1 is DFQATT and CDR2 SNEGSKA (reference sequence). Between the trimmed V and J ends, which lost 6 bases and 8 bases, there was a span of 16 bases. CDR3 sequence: CSAEGPTGGELFF. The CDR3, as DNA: TGCAGTGCAGAGGGCCCTACTGGTGGGGAGCTGTTTTTT.

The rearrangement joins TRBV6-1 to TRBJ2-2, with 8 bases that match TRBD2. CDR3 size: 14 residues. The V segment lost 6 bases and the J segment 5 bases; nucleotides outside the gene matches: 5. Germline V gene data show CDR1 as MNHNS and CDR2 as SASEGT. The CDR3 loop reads CASRGSGVTGELFF. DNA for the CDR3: TGTGCCAGCAGGGGTAGCGGGGTAACCGGGGAGCTGTTTTTT.

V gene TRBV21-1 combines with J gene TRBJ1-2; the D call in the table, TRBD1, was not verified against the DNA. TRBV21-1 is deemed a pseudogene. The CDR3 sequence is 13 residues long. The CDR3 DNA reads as TGTGCCAGCAACGAGGGACGGTGTTATGGCTACACCTTC. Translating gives CASNEGRCYGYTF.

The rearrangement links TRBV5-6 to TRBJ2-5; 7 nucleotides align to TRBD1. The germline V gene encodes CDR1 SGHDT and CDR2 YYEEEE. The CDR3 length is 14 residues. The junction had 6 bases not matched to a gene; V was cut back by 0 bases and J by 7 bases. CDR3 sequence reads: CASSLDRGRGTQYF. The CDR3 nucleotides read TGTGCCAGCAGCTTGGACAGGGGACGTGGGACCCAGTACTTC.

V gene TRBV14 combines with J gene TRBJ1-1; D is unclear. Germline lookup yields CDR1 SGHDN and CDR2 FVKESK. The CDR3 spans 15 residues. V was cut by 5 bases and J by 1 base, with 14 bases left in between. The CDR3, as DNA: TGTGCCAGCAGCTATACTCCTGGGAAGAACACTGAAGCTTTCTTT. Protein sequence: CASSYTPGKNTEAFF. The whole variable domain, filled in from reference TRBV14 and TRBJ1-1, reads EAGVTQFPSHSVIEKGQTVTLRCDPISGHDNLYWYRRVMGKEIKFLLHFVKESKQDESGMPNNRFLAERTGGTYSTLKVQPAELEDSGVYFCASSYTPGKNTEAFFGQGTRLTVV.

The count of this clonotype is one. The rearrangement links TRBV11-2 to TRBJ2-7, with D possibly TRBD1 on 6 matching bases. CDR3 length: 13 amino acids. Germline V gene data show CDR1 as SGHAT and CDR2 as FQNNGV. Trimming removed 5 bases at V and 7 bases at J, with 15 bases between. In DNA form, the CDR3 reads TGTGCCAGCAGCCCCATGGGGGCGGGTGAGCAGTACTTC. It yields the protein CASSPMGAGEQYF.

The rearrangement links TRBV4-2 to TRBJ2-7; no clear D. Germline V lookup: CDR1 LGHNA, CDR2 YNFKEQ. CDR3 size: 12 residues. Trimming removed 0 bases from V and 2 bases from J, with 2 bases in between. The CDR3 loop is CASSQDTYEQYF. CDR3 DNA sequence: TGTGCCAGCAGCCAAGATACCTACGAGCAGTACTTC.

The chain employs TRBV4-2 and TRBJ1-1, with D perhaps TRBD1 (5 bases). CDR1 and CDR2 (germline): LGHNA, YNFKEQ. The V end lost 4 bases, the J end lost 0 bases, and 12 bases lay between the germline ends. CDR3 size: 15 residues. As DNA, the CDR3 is TGTGCCAGCAGCCTCAGCGGGGGTCTGAACACTGAAGCTTTCTTT. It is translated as CASSLSGGLNTEAFF.

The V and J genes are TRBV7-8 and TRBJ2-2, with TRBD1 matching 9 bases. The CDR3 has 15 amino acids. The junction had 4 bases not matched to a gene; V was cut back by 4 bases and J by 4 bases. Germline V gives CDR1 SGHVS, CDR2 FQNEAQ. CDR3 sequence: CASSSQGAPTGELFF. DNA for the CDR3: TGTGCCAGCAGCTCACAGGGGGCACCCACCGGGGAGCTGTTTTTT.

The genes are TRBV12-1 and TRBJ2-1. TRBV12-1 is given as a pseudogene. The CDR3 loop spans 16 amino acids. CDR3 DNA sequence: TGTGCCAGCAGCTTTGGCCCACAAATCTCCTACAATGAGCAGTTCTTC. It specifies CASSFGPQISYNEQFF.

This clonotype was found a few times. In DNA, the CDR3 is TGCAGTGCAGGCGGGATTAACTATGGCTACACCTTC. Amino acid sequence: CSAGGINYGYTF. This chain uses TRBV20-1 with TRBJ1-2; D gene ambiguous. The V and J ends lost 6 bases and 1 base respectively, with 9 bases between them. The CDR3 runs to 12 residues. The germline gives CDR1 DFQATT, CDR2 SNEGSKA (reference sequence).

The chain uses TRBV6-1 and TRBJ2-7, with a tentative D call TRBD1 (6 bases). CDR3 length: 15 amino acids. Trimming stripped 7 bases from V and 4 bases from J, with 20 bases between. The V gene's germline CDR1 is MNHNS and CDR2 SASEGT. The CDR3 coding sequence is TGTGCCAGCACCCTGGGACAAGGAAAGGGATACGAGCAGTACTTC. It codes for CASTLGQGKGYEQYF.

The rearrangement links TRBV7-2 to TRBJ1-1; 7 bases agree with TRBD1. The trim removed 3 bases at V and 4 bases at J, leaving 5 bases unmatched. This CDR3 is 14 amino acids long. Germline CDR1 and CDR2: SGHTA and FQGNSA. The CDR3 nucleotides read TGTGCCAGCAGCTTGGACAGGTCTCTCACTGAAGCTTTCTTT. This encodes CASSLDRSLTEAFF.

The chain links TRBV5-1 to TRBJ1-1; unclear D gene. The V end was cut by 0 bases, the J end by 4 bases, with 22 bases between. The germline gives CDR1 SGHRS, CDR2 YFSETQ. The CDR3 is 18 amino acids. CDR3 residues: CASSLEPGHAFMSTEAFF. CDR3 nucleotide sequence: TGCGCCAGCAGCTTGGAGCCGGGCCACGCTTTTATGAGCACTGAAGCTTTCTTT.

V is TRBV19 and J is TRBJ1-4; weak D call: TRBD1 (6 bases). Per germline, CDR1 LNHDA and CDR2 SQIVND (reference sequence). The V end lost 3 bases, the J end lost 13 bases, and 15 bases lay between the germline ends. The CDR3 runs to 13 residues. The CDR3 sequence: CASSIIPDRGLFF. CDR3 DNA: TGTGCCAGTAGTATTATCCCGGACAGAGGACTGTTTTTT.

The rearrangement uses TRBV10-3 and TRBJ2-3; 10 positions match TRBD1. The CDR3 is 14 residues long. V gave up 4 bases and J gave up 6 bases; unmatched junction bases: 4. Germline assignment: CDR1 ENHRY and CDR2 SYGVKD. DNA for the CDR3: TGTGCCATCAGTGTCGACAGGGGGCCCGATACGCAGTATTTT. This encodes CAISVDRGPDTQYF.

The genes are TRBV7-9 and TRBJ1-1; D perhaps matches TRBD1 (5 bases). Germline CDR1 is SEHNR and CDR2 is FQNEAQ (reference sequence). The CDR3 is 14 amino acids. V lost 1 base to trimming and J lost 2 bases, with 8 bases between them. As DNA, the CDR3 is TGTGCCAGCAGCTTAGTTGGGGGTAACACTGAAGCTTTCTTT. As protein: CASSLVGGNTEAFF.

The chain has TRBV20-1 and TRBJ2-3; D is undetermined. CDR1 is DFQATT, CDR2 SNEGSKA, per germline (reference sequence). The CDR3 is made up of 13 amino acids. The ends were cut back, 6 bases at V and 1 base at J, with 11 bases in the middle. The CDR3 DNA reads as TGCAGTGCCTTGATGTTGGGCACAGATACGCAGTATTTT. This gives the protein CSALMLGTDTQYF.

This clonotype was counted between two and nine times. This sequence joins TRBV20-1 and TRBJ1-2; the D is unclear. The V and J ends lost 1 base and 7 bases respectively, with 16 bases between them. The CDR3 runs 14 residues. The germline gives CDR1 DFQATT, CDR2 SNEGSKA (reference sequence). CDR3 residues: CSARVREPIGGYTF. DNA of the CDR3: TGCAGTGCTAGAGTCAGAGAACCTATTGGTGGCTACACCTTC.

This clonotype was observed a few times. CDR3 DNA sequence: TGCAGTGCTAGAGATGGAGCGAGCACTGAAGCTTTCTTT. It yields the protein CSARDGASTEAFF. The V and J genes are TRBV20-1 and TRBJ1-1, with D hard to call. Germline loops: CDR1 DFQATT, CDR2 SNEGSKA (reference sequence). This CDR3 is 13 amino acids long. V lost 0 bases, J lost 4 bases, and 9 bases lay in between.

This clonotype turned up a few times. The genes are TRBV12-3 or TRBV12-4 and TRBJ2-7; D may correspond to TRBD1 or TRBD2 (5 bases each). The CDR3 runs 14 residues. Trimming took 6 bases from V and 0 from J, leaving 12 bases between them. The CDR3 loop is CASRPAGTSYEQYF. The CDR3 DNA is TGTGCCAGCAGGCCCGCCGGGACCTCCTACGAGCAGTACTTC.